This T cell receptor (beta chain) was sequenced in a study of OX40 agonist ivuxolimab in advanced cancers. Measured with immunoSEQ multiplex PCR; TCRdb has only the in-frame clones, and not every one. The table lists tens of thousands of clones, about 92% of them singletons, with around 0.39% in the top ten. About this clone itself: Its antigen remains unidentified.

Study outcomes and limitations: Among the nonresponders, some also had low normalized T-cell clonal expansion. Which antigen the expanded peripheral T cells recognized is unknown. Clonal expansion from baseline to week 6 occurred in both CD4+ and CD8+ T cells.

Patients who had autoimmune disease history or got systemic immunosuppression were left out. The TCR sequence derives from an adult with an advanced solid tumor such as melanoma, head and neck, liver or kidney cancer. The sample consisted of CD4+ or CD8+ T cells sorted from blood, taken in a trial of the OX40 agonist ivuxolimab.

The CDR3 spells CASSSPSGTSKANYGYTF. The DNA of the CDR3 is TGCGCCAGCAGCTCACCCTCCGGGACCTCGAAAGCTAACTATGGCTACACCTTC. The chain joins TRBV5-1 to TRBJ1-2, with D possibly matching TRBD1 (5 bases). This CDR3 region has 18 residues. Germline-derived CDR1 and CDR2 are SGHRS and YFSETQ. Trimming shortened V by 3 bases and J by 0 bases, and 21 bases separated the two germline ends.